This is a list of T cell receptor beta chains from one sample in a study of T cells in Graves' hyperthyroidism and ophthalmopathy. TCRdb called the multiplex PCR reads again in MiXCR, with one record for every CDR3 protein. This repertoire shows roughly 700,000 distinct CDR3 sequences, 14% found once; its top ten account for roughly 10%. The material sequenced was blood. The receptors shown here come from a woman in her late teens or twenties with Graves' hyperthyroidism. The CDR3 runs from the conserved cysteine through the conserved F or W. The order of the fields is clone size, D gene, J gene, V gene, CDR3 DNA, CDR3 protein. A D gene is named only where the DNA matches it firmly. Size is omitted from some rows. Given values are once, few, many or a class for expanded clones.

clone size: many; D gene: TRBD1; J gene: TRBJ1-1; V gene: TRBV24-1; CDR3 DNA: TGTGCCACCAGGGGGACAGGTCTCGCCGAAGCTTTCTTT; CDR3 protein: CATRGTGLAEAFF
clone size: -; D gene: TRBD1; J gene: TRBJ1-2; V gene: TRBV20-1; CDR3 DNA: TGCAGTGCTACCGGGACAGGGACGTATGGCTACACCTTC; CDR3 protein: CSATGTGTYGYTF
clone size: -; D gene: TRBD1; J gene: TRBJ2-7; V gene: TRBV5-1; CDR3 DNA: TGCGCCAGCAGCTGGACAGGGGGGTTCGGCTACGAGCAGTACTTC; CDR3 protein: CASSWTGGFGYEQYF
clone size: -; D gene: TRBD2; J gene: TRBJ2-1; V gene: TRBV4-1; CDR3 DNA: TGCGCCAGCAGCCAAGTCTGGACTAGGGGCCTTTACAATGAGCAGTTCTTC; CDR3 protein: CASSQVWTRGLYNEQFF
clone size: many; D gene: -; J gene: TRBJ2-3; V gene: TRBV20-1; CDR3 DNA: TGCAGTGCTAGCCCCGGCGTAGGGCGCACAGCCCCGCAGTATTTT; CDR3 protein: CSASPGVGRTAPQYF
clone size: many; D gene: TRBD1; J gene: TRBJ1-3; V gene: TRBV2; CDR3 DNA: TGTGCCAGTAGGGACAGGGGTACTGGAAACACCATATATTTT; CDR3 protein: CASRDRGTGNTIYF
clone size: many; D gene: -; J gene: TRBJ1-3; V gene: TRBV30; CDR3 DNA: TGTGCCTGCCGGGGGCAAGCCGGAAACACCATATATTTT; CDR3 protein: CACRGQAGNTIYF
clone size: many; D gene: -; J gene: TRBJ2-7; V gene: TRBV2; CDR3 DNA: TGTGCCAGCCTGAGACAGGGTGGGGGGTACGAGCAGTACTTC; CDR3 protein: CASLRQGGGYEQYF
clone size: many; D gene: TRBD1; J gene: TRBJ1-3; V gene: TRBV11-2; CDR3 DNA: TGTGCCAGCAGTCTCTCGGGGACAGCGAGCTCTGGAAACACCATATATTTT; CDR3 protein: CASSLSGTASSGNTIYF
clone size: many; D gene: -; J gene: TRBJ2-3; V gene: TRBV5-5; CDR3 DNA: TGTGCCAGCAGCCTGTTTGATACGCAGTATTTT; CDR3 protein: CASSLFDTQYF
clone size: many; D gene: -; J gene: TRBJ1-1; V gene: TRBV11-3; CDR3 DNA: TGTGCCAGCAGCTTAGTTTCGAACACTGAAGCTTTCTTT; CDR3 protein: CASSLVSNTEAFF
clone size: few; D gene: -; J gene: TRBJ2-1; V gene: TRBV9; CDR3 DNA: TGTGCCAGCAGCGTGGCTAGCGCATCGTACAATGAGCAGTTCTTC; CDR3 protein: CASSVASASYNEQFF
clone size: few; D gene: TRBD1; J gene: TRBJ2-2; V gene: TRBV28; CDR3 DNA: TGTGCCAGCAAAGTACAGGGGGGAGCCGGGGAGCTGTTTTTT; CDR3 protein: CASKVQGGAGELFF
clone size: many; D gene: -; J gene: TRBJ1-1; V gene: TRBV20-1; CDR3 DNA: TGCAGTGCGAGACCCCGGGTGAACACTGAAGCTTTCTTT; CDR3 protein: CSARPRVNTEAFF
clone size: -; D gene: -; J gene: TRBJ2-1; V gene: TRBV7-9; CDR3 DNA: TGTGCCAGCAGCTTGGGTAGTTTCAATGAGCAGTTCTTC; CDR3 protein: CASSLGSFNEQFF
clone size: many; D gene: TRBD2; J gene: TRBJ2-1; V gene: TRBV27; CDR3 DNA: TGTGCCAGCAGTTCCCTTAATGACGGGAGGTGGTACAATGAGCAGTTCTTC; CDR3 protein: CASSSLNDGRWYNEQFF
clone size: -; D gene: -; J gene: TRBJ2-5; V gene: TRBV24-1; CDR3 DNA: TGTGCCACCAGTGAACCCGGGACGAAGGGAGAGACCCAGTACTTC; CDR3 protein: CATSEPGTKGETQYF
clone size: many; D gene: -; J gene: TRBJ2-4; V gene: TRBV28; CDR3 DNA: TGTGCCAGCAGTTTAAGCTTAGGGGACAAAAACATTCAGTACTTC; CDR3 protein: CASSLSLGDKNIQYF
clone size: many; D gene: -; J gene: TRBJ2-5; V gene: TRBV28; CDR3 DNA: TGTGCCAGCAGCCCCCTCATGACACCGGTTAGGCAGACCCAGTACTTC; CDR3 protein: CASSPLMTPVRQTQYF
clone size: many; D gene: TRBD2; J gene: TRBJ2-1; V gene: TRBV20-1; CDR3 DNA: TGCAGTGCTAGAGATCTCGGCGGGAGAGCTATAGAGTACAATGAGCAGTTCTTC; CDR3 protein: CSARDLGGRAIEYNEQFF
clone size: few; D gene: -; J gene: TRBJ2-2; V gene: TRBV7-9; CDR3 DNA: TGTGCCAGCAGCTTATGGGGGTCACAGCTTAGCACCAGGGAGCTGTTTTTT; CDR3 protein: CASSLWGSQLSTRELFF
clone size: -; D gene: TRBD1; J gene: TRBJ2-2; V gene: TRBV20-1; CDR3 DNA: TGCAGTGCCGTTGACAGGGCCACGAACACCGGGGAGCTGTTTTTT; CDR3 protein: CSAVDRATNTGELFF
clone size: many; D gene: -; J gene: TRBJ2-7; V gene: TRBV5-1; CDR3 DNA: TGCGCCAGCAGCTTGCGCAGGAGCTACGAGCAGTACTTC; CDR3 protein: CASSLRRSYEQYF
clone size: -; D gene: -; J gene: TRBJ2-5; V gene: TRBV20-1; CDR3 DNA: TGCAGTGCTAGAGATGACAGGAGGTTCCCAGAGACCCAGTACTTC; CDR3 protein: CSARDDRRFPETQYF
clone size: few; D gene: -; J gene: TRBJ2-5; V gene: TRBV20-1; CDR3 DNA: TGCAGTGCCAGGAGACGGGAAAGGTGGGAGACCCAGTACTTC; CDR3 protein: CSARRRERWETQYF
clone size: -; D gene: -; J gene: TRBJ2-3; V gene: TRBV5-1; CDR3 DNA: TGTGCCAGCAGCTTGGCGGCAGAATTAGATACGCAGTATTTT; CDR3 protein: CASSLAAELDTQYF
clone size: many; D gene: TRBD1; J gene: TRBJ2-4; V gene: TRBV20-1; CDR3 DNA: TGCAGTGCTAGACCTGACAGGGGGAACATTCAGTACTTC; CDR3 protein: CSARPDRGNIQYF
clone size: many; D gene: TRBD2; J gene: TRBJ2-7; V gene: TRBV7-2; CDR3 DNA: TGTGCCAGCAGCACGGGGGGGTCGGTCTCCTACGAGCAGTACTTC; CDR3 protein: CASSTGGSVSYEQYF
clone size: few; D gene: -; J gene: TRBJ2-7; V gene: TRBV7-9; CDR3 DNA: TGTGCCAGCAGCTCAGAACGGGACACCTACAAGCAGTACTTC; CDR3 protein: CASSSERDTYKQYF
clone size: -; D gene: -; J gene: TRBJ1-1; V gene: TRBV10-3; CDR3 DNA: TGTGCCATCGGCCCCGCGAACACTGAAGCTTTCTTT; CDR3 protein: CAIGPANTEAFF
clone size: many; D gene: TRBD1; J gene: TRBJ1-2; V gene: TRBV18; CDR3 DNA: TGTGCCAGCTCACTCCCCCCAGGGGGCGAGGGCTACACCTTC; CDR3 protein: CASSLPPGGEGYTF
clone size: many; D gene: TRBD1; J gene: TRBJ1-6; V gene: TRBV7-9; CDR3 DNA: TGTGCCAGCAGCCGAGACAGGGGGACGAAAAATTCACCCCTCCACTTT; CDR3 protein: CASSRDRGTKNSPLHF
clone size: -; D gene: -; J gene: TRBJ2-3; V gene: TRBV5-4; CDR3 DNA: TGTGCCAGCAGTTACCCACCCACAGATACGCAGTATTTT; CDR3 protein: CASSYPPTDTQYF
clone size: few; D gene: -; J gene: TRBJ2-7; V gene: TRBV19; CDR3 DNA: TGTGCCAGTAGTATTGTTGCCTCAACCTACGAGCAGTACTTC; CDR3 protein: CASSIVASTYEQYF
clone size: -; D gene: -; J gene: TRBJ1-2; V gene: TRBV19; CDR3 DNA: TGTGCCAGTAGTATGTGGTCATTCGTTGGCGGCTACACCTTC; CDR3 protein: CASSMWSFVGGYTF
clone size: many; D gene: TRBD1; J gene: TRBJ1-5; V gene: TRBV9; CDR3 DNA: TGTGCCAGCAGCGCGGGGGGACAGGGGAGTCAGCCCCAGCATTTT; CDR3 protein: CASSAGGQGSQPQHF
clone size: -; D gene: TRBD2; J gene: TRBJ2-7; V gene: TRBV3-1; CDR3 DNA: TGTGCCAGCAGCCGTCGAGGACTAGCGCCGAGCTCCTACGAGCAGTACTTC; CDR3 protein: CASSRRGLAPSSYEQYF
clone size: -; D gene: -; J gene: TRBJ1-2; V gene: TRBV7-2; CDR3 DNA: TGTGCCAGCAGCTCCGGGACGGCCTTCTATGGCTACACCTTC; CDR3 protein: CASSSGTAFYGYTF
clone size: few; D gene: -; J gene: TRBJ1-1; V gene: TRBV14; CDR3 DNA: TGTGCCAGCAGCCAGTGGTCCAGGACCGACACTGAAGCTTTCTTT; CDR3 protein: CASSQWSRTDTEAFF
clone size: -; D gene: TRBD1; J gene: TRBJ2-7; V gene: TRBV19; CDR3 DNA: TGTGCCAGTAGTCCCGGGACAGGGAGGTACAAGCAGTACTTC; CDR3 protein: CASSPGTGRYKQYF
clone size: -; D gene: TRBD1; J gene: TRBJ2-6; V gene: TRBV29-1; CDR3 DNA: TGCAGCGTCGGAATGGACAGGGGGCACTCTGGGGCCAACGTCCTGACTTTC; CDR3 protein: CSVGMDRGHSGANVLTF
clone size: many; D gene: TRBD1; J gene: TRBJ1-2; V gene: TRBV4-2; CDR3 DNA: TGTGCCAGCAGCCAAGATAGGGAGACAGGGGCCTATGGCTACACCTTC; CDR3 protein: CASSQDRETGAYGYTF
clone size: few; D gene: -; J gene: TRBJ2-7; V gene: TRBV3-1; CDR3 DNA: TGTGCCAGCAGCCAAGGTGGCGCCCAGAGGGAGCAGTACTTC; CDR3 protein: CASSQGGAQREQYF
clone size: many; D gene: TRBD1; J gene: TRBJ2-1; V gene: TRBV10-1; CDR3 DNA: TGCGCCAGCAGTGAGTCCGTACTCCCGGGACAGGCAAGCAATGAGCAGTTCTTC; CDR3 protein: CASSESVLPGQASNEQFF
clone size: once; D gene: -; J gene: TRBJ2-1; V gene: TRBV7-2; CDR3 DNA: TGTGCCAGCAGCCCAAAGACTAGGAGATTATACAATGAGCAGTTCTTC; CDR3 protein: CASSPKTRRLYNEQFF
clone size: few; D gene: -; J gene: TRBJ2-2; V gene: TRBV4-3; CDR3 DNA: TGCGCCAGCAGCCAAGCCGGGAACAGGGCATGGGCCGGGGAGCTGTTTTTT; CDR3 protein: CASSQAGNRAWAGELFF
clone size: many; D gene: TRBD1; J gene: TRBJ2-4; V gene: TRBV18; CDR3 DNA: TGTGCCAGCTCACCAGGGCAGGGGGCCATTGGGATTCAGTACTTC; CDR3 protein: CASSPGQGAIGIQYF